This T cell receptor beta chain is drawn from a study of T cell responses to AZD1222 COVID-19 vaccine. Study results and caveats: Among AZD1222 vaccinees, only six or seven were seropositive at baseline. The CD4 TCRs associated with vaccination extended across spike and predominated at 160-218 and 743-854. There were mostly white British donors and more females than males, and clonal diversity was possibly underestimated.

Clones were read by immunoSEQ multiplex PCR, and TCRdb kept only the in-frame ones, dropping some. The table lists 150,000 to 250,000 clones, approximately 90% of them singletons, with around 3.5% in the top ten. Per the germline V gene, CDR1 is SGHTA and CDR2 is FQGTGA. Trimming shortened V by 2 bases and J by 7 bases, and 9 bases separated the two germline ends. This CDR3 is 13 amino acids long. As for this clone: Antigen specificity is unknown.

Investigators merged groups given second doses at roughly 4 or roughly 12 weeks. The chain is built from TRBV7-3 and TRBJ2-1; D possibly matches TRBD1 or TRBD2 (6 bases each). The specimen was peripheral blood, collected 28 days after the second AZD1222 dose. The receptor comes from an adult who received the AZD1222 COVID-19 vaccine. The CDR3 region is CASSLGGGNEQFF. In DNA, the CDR3 is TGTGCCAGCAGCTTAGGAGGGGGGAATGAGCAGTTCTTC.